This note documents a single T cell receptor beta chain sequence. The target antigen is unknown. PCR was performed a second time for roughly 7 to 12 cycles using a sample-barcoded 5' primer and a J-beta primer mix. TCRdb redid the calling of the 5' RACE reads with MiXCR, one entry per CDR3 protein. Among 800,000 or so distinct CDR3 sequences listed, 25% were seen once. The sample belongs to a study of blood T cells in healthy people across ages. They isolated at least 6.5 million PBMCs from each sample. The CDR3 sequence is 13 residues long. With V trimmed by 6 bases and J by 10 bases, 10 bases remained unmatched. CDR1 DFQATT and CDR2 SNEGSKA come from the germline V gene (reference sequence). Study-wide points: The fall in TCR beta diversity per million T cells was roughly linear with age.

The same sample was also used in a study of T cells of mothers and their children. That source notes: Over 8.5 million reads per mother and some 3 million per child were obtained.

The sequencing sample was made of blood. This clonotype originated in a boy under 18 in good health. The rearrangement links TRBV20-1 to TRBJ1-4; 8 bases match TRBD1. In DNA form, the CDR3 reads TGCAGTGCCCGGGACAGGTTTTTTGCAAAACTGTTTTTT. Its translation: CSARDRFFAKLFF.